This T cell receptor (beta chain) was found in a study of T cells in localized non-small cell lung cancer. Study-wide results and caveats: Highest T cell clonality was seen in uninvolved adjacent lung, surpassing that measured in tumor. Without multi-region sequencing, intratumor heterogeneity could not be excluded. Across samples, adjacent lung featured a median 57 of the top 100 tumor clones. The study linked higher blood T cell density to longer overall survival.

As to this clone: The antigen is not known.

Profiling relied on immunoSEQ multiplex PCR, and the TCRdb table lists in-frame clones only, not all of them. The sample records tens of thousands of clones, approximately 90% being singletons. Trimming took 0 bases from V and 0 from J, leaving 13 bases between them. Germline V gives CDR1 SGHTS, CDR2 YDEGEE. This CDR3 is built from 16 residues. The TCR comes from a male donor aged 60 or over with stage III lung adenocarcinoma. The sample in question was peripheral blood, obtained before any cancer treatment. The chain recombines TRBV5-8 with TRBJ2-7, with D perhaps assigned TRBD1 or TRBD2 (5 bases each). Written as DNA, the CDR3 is TGTGCCAGCAGCTTGGCCGGGACGTCAAGCTCCTACGAGCAGTACTTC. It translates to CASSLAGTSSSYEQYF.